What follows are 17 T cell receptor beta chains derived from one specimen sequenced in a study of blood T cells in healthy people across ages. The use of a sample-barcoded 5' primer and a J-beta primer mix characterized a second PCR of roughly 7 to 11 cycles. A single record per CDR3 protein comes from TCRdb applying MiXCR to the 5' RACE reads. The data hold over 500,000 distinct CDR3 sequences, with approximately 52% observed a single time. Sequencing was performed on blood. The receptors shown here come from a woman at least 80 years old in good health.

This sequence joins TRBV6-5 and TRBJ1-6; D remains unclear. The germline V gene encodes CDR1 MNHEY and CDR2 SVGAGI. The CDR3 covers 16 residues. Trimming removed 0 bases at V and 7 bases at J, with 13 bases between. The CDR3 loop is CASSYSATRANSPLHF. The DNA of the CDR3 is TGTGCCAGCAGTTACTCGGCGACACGTGCGAATTCACCCCTCCACTTT.

The chain carries TRBV29-1 and TRBJ2-7; 9 bases are shared with TRBD1. Unmatched junction bases numbered 6, after V lost 0 bases and J lost 3 bases. The V gene's germline CDR1 is SQVTM and CDR2 ANQGSEA. This CDR3 is built from 15 residues. As DNA, the CDR3 is TGCAGCGTTGAAGATCTAAGACAGGGGGGCTACGAGCAGTACTTC. Translation gives CSVEDLRQGGYEQYF.

V is TRBV29-1 and J is TRBJ2-7; D is unresolved. Trimming took off 3 bases at V and 0 bases at J, with 15 bases between the two ends. CDR1 SQVTM and CDR2 ANQGSEA come from the germline V gene. The CDR3 is made up of 15 amino acids. In nucleotides, the CDR3 is TGCAGCGTTGACCACAGAGGACCGAGCTCCTACGAGCAGTACTTC. This encodes CSVDHRGPSSYEQYF.

The chain uses TRBV5-1 and TRBJ2-3, with TRBD1 matching over 7 bases. J lost 2 bases, V lost 0 bases, and 6 bases had no gene match. This CDR3 contains 16 residues. Germline V gives CDR1 SGHRS, CDR2 YFSETQ. DNA for the CDR3: TGCGCCAGCAGCTTGGCAGGGGACAGCATCACAGATACGCAGTATTTT. Translated, it gives CASSLAGDSITDTQYF.

V and J are TRBV6-6 and TRBJ2-7; the D gene could be TRBD1 or TRBD2 (5 bases each). Germline CDR1 reads MNHNY; CDR2 reads SVGAGI (reference sequence). With 7 bases removed from V and 3 bases from J, the gap between germline ends came to 16 bases. This CDR3 contains 14 residues. The DNA for the CDR3 is TGTGCCAGCACCCCTCAGGTTGGGGGCTACGAGCAGTACTTC. As protein: CASTPQVGGYEQYF.

This chain connects TRBV29-1 to TRBJ2-2; 7 nucleotides agree with TRBD1. The V segment lost 6 bases and the J segment 0 bases; nucleotides outside the gene matches: 7. Germline CDR1 SQVTM, CDR2 ANQGSEA. The CDR3 extends over 15 amino acids. CDR3 amino acids: CSVSPGTANTGELFF. CDR3 nucleotide sequence: TGCAGCGTATCTCCCGGGACAGCGAACACCGGGGAGCTGTTTTTT.

This clonotype was observed at least ten times. The chain's CDR3 is CASSLQEVGEQFF. The CDR3 DNA sequence: TGTGCCAGCAGCCTACAGGAGGTCGGTGAGCAGTTCTTC. V gene TRBV7-9 combines with J gene TRBJ2-1; D could derive from TRBD1 or TRBD2 (5 bases each). Germline assignment: CDR1 SEHNR and CDR2 FQNEAQ (reference sequence). V was clipped by 5 bases and J by 9 bases, with 14 bases between them. The CDR3 runs to 13 residues.

To note about this clonotype: A read error is possible here, since a much larger clone lies one base away. The chain combines TRBV7-2 with TRBJ2-1, with 10 bases fitting TRBD2. CDR1 SGHTA and CDR2 FQGNSA come from the germline V gene. This CDR3 has 16 residues. The CDR3 DNA reads TGTGCCGGCAGCTTAGGACTAGCGGTCTCCTACAATGAGCAGTTCTTC. Translation gives CAGSLGLAVSYNEQFF. Full variable domain (missing parts from reference TRBV7-2 and TRBJ2-1): GAGVSQSPSNKVTEKGKDVELRCDPISGHTALYWYRQSLGQGLEFLIYFQGNSAPDKSGLPSDRFSAERTGGSVSTLTIQRTQQEDSAVYLCAGSLGLAVSYNEQFFGPGTRLTVL.

A word on this clonotype: Sequence at one end of the junction differs from germline and may be a read error. V and J are TRBV7-7 and TRBJ2-1, with 10 bases identical to TRBD1. This CDR3 region has 14 residues. Germline CDR1 reads SSHAT; CDR2 reads FNYEAQ (reference sequence). CDR3: CASSSGQGVDEQFF. The CDR3 DNA reads TGTGCTAGCAGCTCCGGACAGGGGGTCGATGAGCAGTTCTTC.

In this sample, this clonotype turned up many times. The chain uses TRBV5-1 and TRBJ2-7, with D unresolved. CDR3 size: 15 residues. Germline loops: CDR1 SGHRS, CDR2 YFSETQ. Trimming removed 1 base from V and 2 bases from J, with 13 bases in between. This CDR3 is CASSLNGRSTYEQYF. In nucleotides, the CDR3 is TGCGCCAGCAGCTTGAACGGACGCTCTACCTACGAGCAGTACTTC.

Notes on this clonotype: This clone may be a read error of a much larger clone one base away. The rearrangement uses TRBV9 and TRBJ2-4; 10 bases line up with TRBD2. CDR1 and CDR2 (germline): SGDLS, YYNGEE. The CDR3 has 17 amino acids. The trim removed 3 bases at V and 1 base at J, leaving 7 bases unmatched. CDR3 residues: CASSAGSSGGAKNIQYF. As DNA, the CDR3 is TGTGCCAGCAGCGCAGGAAGTAGCGGGGGGGCCAAAAACATTCAGTACTTC.

In this sample, this clonotype turned up a few times. The V and J genes are TRBV6-5 and TRBJ1-6; possibly TRBD1 for D (6 bases). The germline CDR1 and CDR2 sequences are MNHEY and SVGAGI. This CDR3 spans 15 amino acids. Trimming took 6 bases from V and 5 from J, leaving 14 bases between them. The CDR3 spells CASREGGRNNSPLHF. The CDR3 DNA is TGTGCCAGCAGAGAAGGGGGACGGAATAATTCACCCCTCCACTTT.

The chain employs TRBV11-3 and TRBJ2-3, with D maybe TRBD2 (6 bases). The CDR3 contains 16 residues. The germline gives CDR1 SGHNT, CDR2 YENEEA. V was shortened by 1 base and J by 3 bases, with 14 bases between the two germline ends. CDR3 loop: CASSLGAGFGTDTQYF. CDR3 sequence (DNA): TGTGCCAGCAGCTTAGGGGCGGGATTTGGGACAGATACGCAGTATTTT.

This clonotype was observed once. The chain employs TRBV20-1 and TRBJ1-1; no firm D call. The CDR3 spans 13 residues. V lost 5 bases, J lost 1 base, and 11 bases lay in between. Germline-derived CDR1 and CDR2 are DFQATT and SNEGSKA (reference sequence). CDR3 sequence reads: CSALGSWNTEAFF. The CDR3, as DNA: TGCAGTGCTCTAGGGTCCTGGAACACTGAAGCTTTCTTT.

This clonotype has just a few counts. The rearrangement joins TRBV3-1 to TRBJ1-1; TRBD1 agrees at 9 bases. V was clipped by 4 bases and J by 2 bases; unmatched bases: 5. There are 15 residues in the CDR3. Germline loops: CDR1 LGHDT, CDR2 YNNKEL (reference sequence). The CDR3 here is CASSRATGGNTEAFF. The CDR3 region has the DNA TGTGCCAGCAGCCGAGCGACAGGGGGAAACACTGAAGCTTTCTTT. Supplemented by reference TRBV3-1 and TRBJ1-1, the full variable domain reads DTAVSQTPKYLVTQMGNDKSIKCEQNLGHDTMYWYKQDSKKFLKIMFSYNNKELIINETVPNRFSPKSPDKAHLNLHINSLELGDSAVYFCASSRATGGNTEAFFGQGTRLTVV.

The chain couples TRBV7-2 to TRBJ2-2; 8 bases fit TRBD2. The CDR3 loop spans 17 amino acids. Germline V gives CDR1 SGHTA, CDR2 FQGNSA. With V trimmed by 5 bases and J by 6 bases, 14 bases remained unmatched. The CDR3 DNA follows: TGTGCCAGCAGCCGCTATCCGGGACTAGTATCATCCGGGGAGCTGTTTTTT. Translating it yields CASSRYPGLVSSGELFF.

This clonotype was observed many times. V and J are TRBV9 and TRBJ2-3, with 13 bases that match TRBD2. The CDR3 is made up of 18 amino acids. Germline V gives CDR1 SGDLS, CDR2 YYNGEE. The V gene end was trimmed by 4 bases and the J gene end by 0 bases; junction bases not matched to a gene: 8. CDR3 amino acids: CASSFRTSGGESTDTQYF. The DNA of the CDR3 is TGTGCCAGCAGCTTCCGGACTAGCGGGGGAGAGAGCACAGATACGCAGTATTTT.